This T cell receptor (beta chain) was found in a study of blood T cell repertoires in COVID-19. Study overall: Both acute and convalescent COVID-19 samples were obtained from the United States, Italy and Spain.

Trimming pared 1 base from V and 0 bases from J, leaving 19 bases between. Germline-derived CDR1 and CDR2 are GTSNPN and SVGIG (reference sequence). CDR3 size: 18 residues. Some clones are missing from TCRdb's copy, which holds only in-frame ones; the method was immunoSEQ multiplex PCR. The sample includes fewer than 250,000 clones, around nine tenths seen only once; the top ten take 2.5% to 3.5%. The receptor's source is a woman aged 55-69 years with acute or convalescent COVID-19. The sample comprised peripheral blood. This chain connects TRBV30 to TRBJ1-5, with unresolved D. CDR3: CAWSDDTPLGYSNQPQHF. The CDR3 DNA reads TGTGCCTGGAGTGACGATACACCTCTGGGCTATAGCAATCAGCCCCAGCATTTT.